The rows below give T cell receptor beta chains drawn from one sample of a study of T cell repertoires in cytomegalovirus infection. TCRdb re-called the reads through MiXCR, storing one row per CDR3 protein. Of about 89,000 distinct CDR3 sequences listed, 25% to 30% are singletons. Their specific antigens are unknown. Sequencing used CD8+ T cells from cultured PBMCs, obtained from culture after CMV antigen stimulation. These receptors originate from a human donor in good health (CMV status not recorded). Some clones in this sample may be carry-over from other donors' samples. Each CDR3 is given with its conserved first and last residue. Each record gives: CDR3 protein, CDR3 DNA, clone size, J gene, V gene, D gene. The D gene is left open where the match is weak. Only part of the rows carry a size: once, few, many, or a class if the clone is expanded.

CASSQSSYNEQFF,TGTGCCAGCAGCCAGAGCTCCTACAATGAGCAGTTCTTC,NA,TRBJ2-1,TRBV11-3,NA
CSAGLAGFQETQYF,TGCAGTGCAGGACTAGCGGGGTTCCAAGAGACCCAGTACTTC,NA,TRBJ2-5,TRBV20-1,TRBD2
CASSLGESYEQYF,TGTGCCAGCAGTTTGGGCGAATCCTACGAGCAGTACTTC,few,TRBJ2-7,TRBV27,NA
CASSQLPVGGSYNSPLHF,TGTGCCAGCAGCCAACTTCCGGTTGGGGGCTCCTATAATTCACCCCTCCACTTT,NA,TRBJ1-6,TRBV3-1,NA
CASRPATNTEAFF,TGTGCCAGTAGGCCCGCTACGAACACTGAAGCTTTCTTT,few,TRBJ1-1,TRBV19,NA
CASSSPNSIPSSYNEQFF,TGTGCCAGCAGCTCGCCTAATAGTATCCCTAGCTCCTACAATGAGCAGTTCTTC,many,TRBJ2-1,TRBV11-2,NA
CASSLRGFTGELFF,TGTGCCAGCAGTTTAAGGGGGTTCACCGGGGAGCTGTTTTTT,many,TRBJ2-2,TRBV28,NA
CASSLLWESSYNSPLHF,TGTGCCAGCAGCTTGTTGTGGGAAAGCTCCTATAATTCACCCCTCCACTTT,NA,TRBJ1-6,TRBV5-4,NA
CASSQGTEATYEQYF,TGCGCCAGCAGCCAAGGGACAGAAGCTACCTACGAGCAGTACTTC,NA,TRBJ2-7,TRBV4-1,NA
CASSQGVAGGLEQFF,TGTGCCAGCAGCCAAGGGGTAGCGGGGGGCCTTGAGCAGTTCTTC,NA,TRBJ2-1,TRBV14,TRBD2
CASSFGGGSYYEQYF,TGTGCCAGCAGCTTTGGGGGCGGATCGTACTACGAGCAGTACTTC,NA,TRBJ2-7,TRBV7-4,NA
CASSQDVWGADGELFF,TGTGCCAGCAGCCAAGATGTTTGGGGGGCTGACGGGGAGCTGTTTTTT,few,TRBJ2-2,TRBV14,NA
CASSSIDTVTEAFF,TGTGCCAGCAGCTCCATAGACACTGTCACTGAAGCTTTCTTT,NA,TRBJ1-1,TRBV11-1,NA
CASSISGNQPQHF,TGTGCCAGTAGTATTAGTGGTAATCAGCCCCAGCATTTT,NA,TRBJ1-5,TRBV19,NA
CASGTDNIMNTEAFF,TGTGCCAGCGGGACTGACAATATTATGAACACTGAAGCTTTCTTT,NA,TRBJ1-1,TRBV6-2/TRBV6-3,NA
CASSSSAVTEAFF,TGCGCCAGCAGTAGTTCAGCAGTGACTGAAGCTTTCTTT,NA,TRBJ1-1,TRBV5-1,NA
CASSIRGRVANKDTEAFF,TGTGCCAGCAGCATTAGGGGGAGGGTCGCGAATAAGGACACTGAAGCTTTCTTT,NA,TRBJ1-1,TRBV7-8,NA
CASSSGQSSYEQYF,TGTGCCAGCAGCTCTGGACAGAGCTCCTACGAGCAGTACTTC,NA,TRBJ2-7,TRBV7-9,NA
CASSPWGTGELFF,TGTGCCAGCAGTCCCTGGGGCACCGGGGAGCTGTTTTTT,few,TRBJ2-2,TRBV6-5,NA
CASSRYGRNYEQYF,TGTGCCAGCAGTCGCTACGGACGGAACTACGAGCAGTACTTC,NA,TRBJ2-7,TRBV28,NA
CSADGLAGGRIAYNEQFF,TGCAGTGCTGACGGACTAGCGGGGGGGCGGATTGCGTACAATGAGCAGTTCTTC,many,TRBJ2-1,TRBV20-1,TRBD2
CASSIGENWGDTQYF,TGTGCCAGTAGTATTGGAGAAAATTGGGGAGATACGCAGTATTTT,many,TRBJ2-3,TRBV19,NA
CASSEARGFYGYTF,TGTGCCAGCAGTGAAGCGCGGGGGTTCTATGGCTACACCTTC,many,TRBJ1-2,TRBV6-1,NA
CASSLDRGSGNTIYF,TGTGCCAGCAGTTTAGACAGGGGCAGTGGAAACACCATATATTTT,NA,TRBJ1-3,TRBV6-5,TRBD1
CASSVDPLETQYF,TGTGCCAGCAGCGTAGACCCCTTGGAGACCCAGTACTTC,NA,TRBJ2-5,TRBV9,NA
CASSSPGSGDEQFF,TGTGCCAGCAGTTCGCCGGGATCTGGCGATGAGCAGTTCTTC,many,TRBJ2-1,TRBV28,NA
CASAITGASDTEAFF,TGTGCCAGCGCCATTACAGGAGCCTCAGACACTGAAGCTTTCTTT,many,TRBJ1-1,TRBV7-3,NA
CASSSPFGETQYF,TGTGCCAGCAGCTCCCCCTTTGGGGAGACCCAGTACTTC,NA,TRBJ2-5,TRBV12-3/TRBV12-4,NA
CASSFPCEQYF,TGTGCCAGCAGCTTCCCTTGTGAGCAGTACTTC,few,TRBJ2-7,TRBV7-2,NA
CASSFAGSGNTIYF,TGTGCCAGCAGCTTCGCAGGTTCTGGAAACACCATATATTTT,NA,TRBJ1-3,TRBV7-6,NA
CASSLAGQGFYNEQFF,TGTGCCAGCAGCTTAGCGGGGCAGGGGTTCTACAATGAGCAGTTCTTC,many,TRBJ2-1,TRBV7-8,NA
CSARDRQGKETQYF,TGCAGTGCTAGAGACCGACAGGGAAAAGAGACCCAGTACTTC,NA,TRBJ2-5,TRBV20-1,TRBD1
CASSMGTVNTEAFF,TGTGCCAGTAGTATGGGGACGGTGAACACTGAAGCTTTCTTT,few,TRBJ1-1,TRBV19,NA
CASSQDQGEMGTEAFF,TGTGCCAGCAGCCAAGATCAGGGTGAAATGGGCACTGAAGCTTTCTTT,NA,TRBJ1-1,TRBV3-1,NA
CASSYLNTEAFF,TGTGCCAGCAGTTACTTAAACACTGAAGCTTTCTTT,NA,TRBJ1-1,TRBV6-2/TRBV6-3,NA
CASSPQGSTDTQYF,TGTGCCAGCAGCCCCCAGGGTAGCACAGATACGCAGTATTTT,NA,TRBJ2-3,TRBV9,NA
CASSDGTVIEQYF,TGTGCCAGCAGCGACGGGACAGTCATCGAGCAGTACTTC,NA,TRBJ2-7,TRBV7-6,TRBD1
CASSTVGRGLSNQPQHF,TGTGCCAGTAGTACCGTCGGGAGGGGGCTTAGCAATCAGCCCCAGCATTTT,few,TRBJ1-5,TRBV19,TRBD1
CASSQSEAGANEQFF,TGTGCCAGCAGCCAGTCGGAAGCGGGGGCGAATGAGCAGTTCTTC,few,TRBJ2-1,TRBV7-9,TRBD2
CASSLSQGMHNEQFF,TGTGCCAGCAGTTTATCCCAGGGGATGCACAATGAGCAGTTCTTC,NA,TRBJ2-1,TRBV28,NA
CSVEDVSRGASNEQFF,TGCAGCGTTGAAGATGTTAGCAGGGGGGCCTCGAATGAGCAGTTCTTC,NA,TRBJ2-1,TRBV29-1,NA
CASSLTRSTDTQYF,TGTGCCAGCAGTTTAACCCGAAGCACAGATACGCAGTATTTT,NA,TRBJ2-3,TRBV12-3/TRBV12-4,NA
CASSIGAGAADTQYF,TGTGCCAGTAGTATAGGAGCGGGGGCGGCAGATACGCAGTATTTT,many,TRBJ2-3,TRBV19,TRBD2
CASSLGGPYEQYF,TGTGCCAGCAGCTTAGGAGGGCCCTACGAGCAGTACTTC,many,TRBJ2-7,TRBV7-8,NA
CASSQGTGPGYPQHF,TGTGCCAGCAGCCAAGGAACAGGCCCGGGATACCCCCAGCATTTT,few,TRBJ1-5,TRBV14,NA
CASSSSGTSFNEQFF,TGTGCCAGCAGTTCTTCCGGGACTAGCTTCAATGAGCAGTTCTTC,few,TRBJ2-1,TRBV27,TRBD2
CASTPIGGSEQFF,TGTGCCAGCACCCCTATTGGGGGGAGTGAGCAGTTCTTC,NA,TRBJ2-1,TRBV2,NA
CASTLGGKGQPQHF,TGTGCCAGCACTCTCGGGGGGAAAGGGCAGCCCCAGCATTTT,many,TRBJ1-5,TRBV7-9,NA
CASSLDRGDYGYTF,TGTGCCAGCAGTTTGGACAGGGGGGACTATGGCTACACCTTC,few,TRBJ1-2,TRBV2,TRBD1
CASSYGLAGAYEQYF,TGTGCCAGCAGCTATGGACTAGCGGGGGCCTACGAGCAGTACTTC,NA,TRBJ2-7,TRBV11-2,TRBD2
CASSLSNYGYTF,TGTGCCAGCAGCCTCAGTAACTATGGCTACACCTTC,NA,TRBJ1-2,TRBV11-2,NA
CASSTWGETQYF,TGTGCCAGCAGTACATGGGGGGAGACCCAGTACTTC,few,TRBJ2-5,TRBV27,NA
CASSPWGGYYNEQFF,TGTGCCAGCAGCCCCTGGGGGGGCTACTACAATGAGCAGTTCTTC,NA,TRBJ2-1,TRBV7-2,NA
CATSDPLGSNEQFF,TGTGCCACCAGTGATCCCCTAGGAAGCAATGAGCAGTTCTTC,NA,TRBJ2-1,TRBV24-1,NA
CASREGQSDGYTF,TGTGCCAGCAGAGAGGGACAGTCAGATGGCTACACCTTC,NA,TRBJ1-2,TRBV27,TRBD1
CASLSGNQPQHF,TGTGCCAGTTTAAGTGGGAATCAGCCCCAGCATTTT,NA,TRBJ1-5,TRBV6-6,NA
CSARPKMGVEQYF,TGCAGTGCTAGACCAAAGATGGGCGTTGAGCAGTACTTC,few,TRBJ2-7,TRBV20-1,NA
CASSRDEKLFF,TGTGCCAGCAGTAGGGATGAAAAACTGTTTTTT,few,TRBJ1-4,TRBV28,NA
CASSLGQGVGQETQYF,TGTGCCAGCAGCTTAGGACAGGGGGTGGGGCAAGAGACCCAGTACTTC,NA,TRBJ2-5,TRBV7-6,TRBD1